This is a list of T cell receptor beta chains from one sample in a study of T-cell memory formation after mild COVID-19. TCRdb independently ran MiXCR on the 5' RACE reads; one entry per CDR3 protein. The data hold under 200,000 distinct CDR3 sequences, with over 10% observed a single time. Sequencing was done on a sample of PBMCs or a T cell subset sorted from them (not recorded which). These receptors were collected from a young man who had mild COVID-19 (a few samples of this study predate the infection). Cell type and time point are not known. Each CDR3 is given with its conserved first and last residue. Each record gives: J gene, D gene, V gene, clone size, CDR3 protein, CDR3 DNA. D genes are given only for firm matches. Size values are once, few and many counts, or a class for expanded clones, and some rows have none.

j_gene: TRBJ2-6; d_gene: NA; v_gene: TRBV20-1; abundance: NA; CDR3aa: CSAFAASSGANVLTF; CDR3nt: TGCAGTGCCTTCGCGGCCAGCTCTGGGGCCAACGTCCTGACTTTC
j_gene: TRBJ1-5; d_gene: NA; v_gene: TRBV7-9; abundance: few; CDR3aa: CASSLEVDQPQHF; CDR3nt: TGTGCCAGCAGCTTAGAAGTGGATCAGCCCCAGCATTTT
j_gene: TRBJ2-1; d_gene: NA; v_gene: TRBV24-1; abundance: few; CDR3aa: CATGGGLGVYNEQFF; CDR3nt: TGTGCCACCGGAGGTGGGTTGGGGGTCTACAATGAGCAGTTCTTC
j_gene: TRBJ2-5; d_gene: NA; v_gene: TRBV18; abundance: few; CDR3aa: CASSPLIGTQQETQYF; CDR3nt: TGTGCCAGCTCACCGCTGATAGGGACCCAACAAGAGACCCAGTACTTC
j_gene: TRBJ2-7; d_gene: NA; v_gene: TRBV6-5; abundance: few; CDR3aa: CASSLRWVDGYEQYF; CDR3nt: TGTGCCAGCAGCCTACGATGGGTGGACGGCTACGAGCAGTACTTC
j_gene: TRBJ2-1; d_gene: TRBD2; v_gene: TRBV11-1; abundance: few; CDR3aa: CASSVSLAGGPNEQFF; CDR3nt: TGTGCCAGCAGCGTATCTCTAGCGGGGGGGCCCAATGAGCAGTTCTTC
j_gene: TRBJ1-6; d_gene: TRBD1; v_gene: TRBV4-3; abundance: NA; CDR3aa: CASSQEQRGQLGPLHF; CDR3nt: TGCGCCAGCAGCCAAGAGCAAAGGGGACAGCTTGGACCCCTCCACTTT
j_gene: TRBJ2-1; d_gene: NA; v_gene: TRBV5-6; abundance: few; CDR3aa: CASSFLDGTNEQFF; CDR3nt: TGTGCCAGCAGCTTTCTGGACGGTACCAATGAGCAGTTCTTC
j_gene: TRBJ1-1; d_gene: NA; v_gene: TRBV5-1; abundance: NA; CDR3aa: CASSLAPGMNIEAFF; CDR3nt: TGCGCCAGCAGCTTGGCGCCAGGGATGAACATTGAAGCTTTCTTT
j_gene: TRBJ1-2; d_gene: NA; v_gene: TRBV7-9; abundance: NA; CDR3aa: CASTDGGYGYTF; CDR3nt: TGTGCCAGCACGGACGGGGGCTATGGCTACACCTTC
j_gene: TRBJ1-1; d_gene: NA; v_gene: TRBV2; abundance: NA; CDR3aa: CASSVGTEAFF; CDR3nt: TGTGCCAGCAGTGTTGGGACTGAAGCTTTCTTT
j_gene: TRBJ2-1; d_gene: TRBD1; v_gene: TRBV9; abundance: NA; CDR3aa: CASSVVSGQGAGEQFF; CDR3nt: TGTGCCAGCAGCGTAGTCTCGGGACAGGGGGCTGGTGAGCAGTTCTTC
j_gene: TRBJ1-2; d_gene: TRBD1; v_gene: TRBV7-2; abundance: few; CDR3aa: CASSLARTGDGYGYTF; CDR3nt: TGTGCCAGCAGCTTAGCAAGGACAGGGGATGGCTATGGCTACACCTTC
j_gene: TRBJ2-5; d_gene: NA; v_gene: TRBV5-1; abundance: medium-sized; CDR3aa: CASSLLGALETQYF; CDR3nt: TGCGCCAGCAGCTTACTGGGGGCGTTGGAGACCCAGTACTTC
j_gene: TRBJ2-1; d_gene: TRBD2; v_gene: TRBV4-3; abundance: NA; CDR3aa: CASSQDAPTAGAYNEQFF; CDR3nt: TGCGCCAGCAGCCAAGATGCCCCTACAGCGGGGGCCTACAATGAGCAGTTCTTC
j_gene: TRBJ2-1; d_gene: TRBD2; v_gene: TRBV12-3/TRBV12-4; abundance: NA; CDR3aa: CASRSGTSGGRYNEQFF; CDR3nt: TGTGCCAGCAGGTCCGGGACTAGCGGGGGCCGTTACAATGAGCAGTTCTTC
j_gene: TRBJ1-2; d_gene: TRBD1; v_gene: TRBV27; abundance: once; CDR3aa: CASSAGQGRYGYTF; CDR3nt: TGTGCCAGCAGTGCGGGACAGGGGAGATATGGCTACACCTTC
j_gene: TRBJ1-2; d_gene: NA; v_gene: TRBV18; abundance: NA; CDR3aa: CASSPGGLSNYGYTF; CDR3nt: TGTGCCAGCTCCCCCGGGGGCCTTTCTAACTATGGCTACACCTTC
j_gene: TRBJ1-4; d_gene: NA; v_gene: TRBV4-1; abundance: few; CDR3aa: CASSSRATDNEKLFF; CDR3nt: TGCGCCAGCAGCTCGAGGGCCACAGACAATGAAAAACTGTTTTTT
j_gene: TRBJ1-1; d_gene: NA; v_gene: TRBV20-1; abundance: NA; CDR3aa: CSARSGHGGRKLDTEAFF; CDR3nt: TGCAGTGCTAGGTCAGGGCACGGGGGGCGGAAGTTGGACACTGAAGCTTTCTTT
j_gene: TRBJ1-2; d_gene: NA; v_gene: TRBV7-8; abundance: NA; CDR3aa: CASSLPPPGYTF; CDR3nt: TGTGCCAGCAGCTTACCCCCCCCTGGCTACACCTTC
j_gene: TRBJ2-5; d_gene: NA; v_gene: TRBV6-2/TRBV6-3; abundance: few; CDR3aa: CASINGIQETQYF; CDR3nt: TGTGCCAGCATAAACGGTATCCAAGAGACCCAGTACTTC
j_gene: TRBJ1-1; d_gene: NA; v_gene: TRBV15; abundance: few; CDR3aa: CATSRGGDNTEAFF; CDR3nt: TGTGCCACCAGCAGAGGCGGGGACAACACTGAAGCTTTCTTT
j_gene: TRBJ1-5; d_gene: NA; v_gene: TRBV12-3/TRBV12-4; abundance: few; CDR3aa: CASSLVGEGQPQHF; CDR3nt: TGTGCCAGCAGTTTAGTAGGGGAAGGACAGCCCCAGCATTTT
j_gene: TRBJ1-1; d_gene: NA; v_gene: TRBV12-3/TRBV12-4; abundance: NA; CDR3aa: CASDGGAATEAFF; CDR3nt: TGTGCCAGCGATGGGGGAGCAGCCACTGAAGCTTTCTTT
j_gene: TRBJ2-2; d_gene: TRBD1; v_gene: TRBV15; abundance: few; CDR3aa: CATSRDLLGQGRGELFF; CDR3nt: TGTGCCACCAGCAGAGATCTTCTCGGACAGGGACGCGGGGAGCTGTTTTTT
j_gene: TRBJ1-2; d_gene: NA; v_gene: TRBV30; abundance: NA; CDR3aa: CAWSGVGRAYGYTF; CDR3nt: TGTGCCTGGAGTGGTGTGGGGAGGGCATATGGCTACACCTTC
j_gene: TRBJ2-7; d_gene: TRBD1; v_gene: TRBV12-3/TRBV12-4; abundance: few; CDR3aa: CASSNNRGNYEQYF; CDR3nt: TGTGCCAGCAGTAATAACAGGGGGAACTACGAGCAGTACTTC
j_gene: TRBJ1-1; d_gene: TRBD1; v_gene: TRBV10-3; abundance: few; CDR3aa: CAILGQGGTEAFF; CDR3nt: TGTGCCATCTTGGGACAGGGGGGCACTGAAGCTTTCTTT
j_gene: TRBJ2-3; d_gene: NA; v_gene: TRBV3-1; abundance: once; CDR3aa: CASSQVNRRADTQYF; CDR3nt: TGTGCCAGCAGCCAAGTAAACAGGAGAGCAGATACGCAGTATTTT
j_gene: TRBJ2-6; d_gene: NA; v_gene: TRBV29-1; abundance: few; CDR3aa: CSVPGLVSGANVLTF; CDR3nt: TGCAGCGTGCCGGGACTGGTCTCTGGGGCCAACGTCCTGACTTTC
j_gene: TRBJ1-2; d_gene: TRBD1; v_gene: TRBV7-9; abundance: few; CDR3aa: CASSLPQGAGYGYTF; CDR3nt: TGTGCCAGCAGCTTACCCCAGGGGGCTGGCTATGGCTACACCTTC
j_gene: TRBJ2-2; d_gene: TRBD1; v_gene: TRBV7-6; abundance: NA; CDR3aa: CASSTHLRDRSFTGELFF; CDR3nt: TGTGCCAGCAGCACACACCTCCGGGACAGGTCCTTCACCGGGGAGCTGTTTTTT
j_gene: TRBJ1-2; d_gene: NA; v_gene: TRBV5-4; abundance: NA; CDR3aa: CASSMDPNQDGYTF; CDR3nt: TGTGCCAGCAGCATGGACCCCAACCAAGATGGCTACACCTTC
j_gene: TRBJ1-1; d_gene: NA; v_gene: TRBV29-1; abundance: few; CDR3aa: CSVEDGVRGTEAFF; CDR3nt: TGCAGCGTTGAAGATGGGGTGAGGGGCACTGAAGCTTTCTTT
j_gene: TRBJ1-6; d_gene: NA; v_gene: TRBV13; abundance: few; CDR3aa: CASSSRPDSPYSPLHF; CDR3nt: TGTGCCAGCAGCTCGAGACCGGACAGTCCATATTCACCCCTCCACTTT
j_gene: TRBJ1-3; d_gene: NA; v_gene: TRBV20-1; abundance: few; CDR3aa: CSARERSAGNTIYF; CDR3nt: TGCAGTGCTAGGGAGCGGTCAGCTGGAAACACCATATATTTT
j_gene: TRBJ1-2; d_gene: NA; v_gene: TRBV6-5; abundance: NA; CDR3aa: CASSSTLTGAAIGGYTF; CDR3nt: TGTGCCAGCAGCTCAACCCTTACAGGTGCAGCTATAGGTGGCTACACCTTC
j_gene: TRBJ2-5; d_gene: TRBD2; v_gene: TRBV3-1; abundance: many; CDR3aa: CASIKAGGQETQYF; CDR3nt: TGTGCCAGCATAAAGGCGGGGGGGCAAGAGACCCAGTACTTC
j_gene: TRBJ1-6; d_gene: NA; v_gene: TRBV7-8; abundance: NA; CDR3aa: CASSFDRFYNSPLHF; CDR3nt: TGTGCCAGCAGCTTCGACCGATTCTATAATTCACCCCTCCACTTT
j_gene: TRBJ1-3; d_gene: NA; v_gene: TRBV6-2/TRBV6-3; abundance: few; CDR3aa: CASTSDSGAPSGNTIYF; CDR3nt: TGTGCCAGCACGTCGGACAGCGGGGCTCCCTCTGGAAACACCATATATTTT
j_gene: TRBJ1-3; d_gene: NA; v_gene: TRBV6-5; abundance: few; CDR3aa: CASSYSGAERGNTIYF; CDR3nt: TGTGCCAGCAGTTACTCGGGCGCGGAACGGGGAAACACCATATATTTT
j_gene: TRBJ2-1; d_gene: TRBD1; v_gene: TRBV24-1; abundance: many; CDR3aa: CATSDFGQGDEQFF; CDR3nt: TGTGCCACCAGTGATTTTGGGCAGGGGGATGAGCAGTTCTTC
j_gene: TRBJ2-3; d_gene: NA; v_gene: TRBV12-3/TRBV12-4; abundance: many; CDR3aa: CASTPPGADTDTQYF; CDR3nt: TGTGCCAGCACTCCTCCGGGGGCGGACACAGATACGCAGTATTTT
j_gene: TRBJ1-6; d_gene: NA; v_gene: TRBV6-5; abundance: NA; CDR3aa: CAGSYPDSNEDSPLHF; CDR3nt: TGTGCCGGCAGTTACCCAGACAGTAATGAGGATTCACCCCTCCACTTT
j_gene: TRBJ1-5; d_gene: NA; v_gene: TRBV4-3; abundance: few; CDR3aa: CASSQRLGGQPQHF; CDR3nt: TGCGCCAGCAGCCAACGACTGGGAGGACAGCCCCAGCATTTT
j_gene: TRBJ2-3; d_gene: NA; v_gene: TRBV4-3; abundance: NA; CDR3aa: CASSQEPGITDTQYF; CDR3nt: TGCGCCAGCAGCCAAGAACCGGGGATCACAGATACGCAGTATTTT
j_gene: TRBJ1-2; d_gene: TRBD1; v_gene: TRBV29-1; abundance: NA; CDR3aa: CSVGEGAVDGYTF; CDR3nt: TGCAGCGTTGGTGAGGGGGCTGTGGATGGCTACACCTTC
j_gene: TRBJ2-4; d_gene: TRBD1; v_gene: TRBV5-1; abundance: many; CDR3aa: CASSERQGLAKNIQYF; CDR3nt: TGCGCCAGCAGCGAGAGACAGGGCTTAGCCAAAAACATTCAGTACTTC
j_gene: TRBJ2-5; d_gene: NA; v_gene: TRBV28; abundance: NA; CDR3aa: CASSTGRPGTQYF; CDR3nt: TGTGCCAGCAGCACGGGACGCCCCGGGACCCAGTACTTC
j_gene: TRBJ1-3; d_gene: NA; v_gene: TRBV20-1; abundance: NA; CDR3aa: CSARDGGSGNTIYF; CDR3nt: TGCAGTGCTAGAGATGGGGGCTCTGGAAACACCATATATTTT
j_gene: TRBJ1-1; d_gene: NA; v_gene: TRBV16; abundance: NA; CDR3aa: CASSPRGGVNTEAFF; CDR3nt: TGTGCCAGCAGCCCTCGGGGGGGGGTGAACACTGAAGCTTTCTTT
j_gene: TRBJ1-5; d_gene: TRBD1; v_gene: TRBV6-6; abundance: NA; CDR3aa: CASSHGDRPLGPQHF; CDR3nt: TGTGCCAGCAGCCATGGGGACAGGCCGCTGGGTCCCCAGCATTTT
j_gene: TRBJ2-5; d_gene: TRBD1; v_gene: TRBV10-3; abundance: few; CDR3aa: CAIGRDREGGSEETQYF; CDR3nt: TGTGCCATCGGTAGGGACAGGGAAGGAGGGTCTGAGGAGACCCAGTACTTC
j_gene: TRBJ2-1; d_gene: NA; v_gene: TRBV7-9; abundance: many; CDR3aa: CASSPGGGQFF; CDR3nt: TGTGCCAGCAGCCCCGGAGGGGGACAGTTCTTC
j_gene: TRBJ2-1; d_gene: TRBD2; v_gene: TRBV18; abundance: NA; CDR3aa: CASSPGLAELNEQFF; CDR3nt: TGTGCCAGCTCCCCGGGACTAGCGGAGCTCAATGAGCAGTTCTTC
j_gene: TRBJ1-4; d_gene: NA; v_gene: TRBV7-9; abundance: NA; CDR3aa: CASSFEGRANEKLFF; CDR3nt: TGTGCCAGCAGCTTCGAGGGGAGAGCTAATGAAAAACTGTTTTTT
j_gene: TRBJ2-5; d_gene: NA; v_gene: TRBV7-3; abundance: few; CDR3aa: CASSHPGKTQYF; CDR3nt: TGTGCCAGCAGCCACCCGGGGAAGACCCAGTACTTC
j_gene: TRBJ2-7; d_gene: NA; v_gene: TRBV12-3/TRBV12-4; abundance: NA; CDR3aa: CASSYTDGTYEQYF; CDR3nt: TGTGCCAGCAGTTATACGGACGGAACCTACGAGCAGTACTTC